This TCR beta chain was observed in a study of blood T cell repertoires in COVID-19. About the study: From the United States, Italy and Spain came samples of acute and convalescent COVID-19. Sources were T cells, B-cell-depleted T cells, or PBMCs; the material itself was cDNA or gDNA.

Per the study methods: The authors estimated nucleated cell counts from reference gene primer amplification. This table comes from immunoSEQ multiplex PCR, and its TCRdb copy is limited to in-frame clones, with some not included. The V and J calls and the clone size are those of that table, but D and trimming were determined from the DNA. The sample includes 110,000 or so clones, under 80% seen only once; the top ten take just under 20%. CDR1 is SGHAT, CDR2 FQNNGV, per germline. V lost 3 bases, J lost 2 bases, and 11 bases lay in between. The CDR3 spans 14 residues. The chain uses TRBV11-2 and TRBJ2-7, with a weak D call TRBD1 (6 bases). The clonotype was recovered from a woman aged 70-85 years with acute or convalescent COVID-19. Sequenced material: peripheral blood. The CDR3 reads CASSLNRVAYEQYF. The CDR3 coding sequence is TGTGCCAGCAGCTTGAACAGGGTAGCCTACGAGCAGTACTTC.